This entry concerns a single TCR beta chain. Its antigen is currently unknown. This record comes from a study of regulatory T cells. Study results and limitations: Hydrophobic residues at CDR3 positions 6 and 7 were enriched in conventional CD4+ T cells of CD3G-deficient patients. In patients, unique TRB V-J pairs were restricted and V/J usage skewed, especially in Tregs.

From germline, CDR1 is ENHRY and CDR2 SYGVKD. Deletions cut 0 bases from V and 2 bases from J, with 5 bases between. CDR3 length: 13 amino acids. The primer mix had 52 TRBV and 13 TRBJ primers. Using immunoSEQ multiplex PCR, the repertoire was profiled, and TCRdb retains in-frame clones only, with some absent. Here the sample spans around 29,000 clones, 93% being singletons. The chain uses TRBV10-3 and TRBJ2-7; D gene ambiguous. This receptor was identified in a child aged 2-15 years with CD3G deficiency. The sequenced sample was conventional CD4+ T cells sorted from blood. CDR3 DNA sequence: TGTGCCATCAGTGAGTCCATTACCTACGAGCAGTACTTC. It yields the protein CAISESITYEQYF.